This T cell receptor beta chain is from a study of blood T cell repertoires in COVID-19 (dated by TCRdb to 2020 to 2022). Study-level background: Samples covering the acute and convalescent phases of COVID-19 were provided by collaborators in the United States, Italy and Spain. The prospective study material was composed of cDNA or gDNA derived from T cells, B-cell-depleted T cells, or PBMCs. Subjects who had been exposed to COVID-19, were actively infected with it, or had recovered from it provided the deeply sampled blood TCRbeta repertoires that made up the dataset. The repertoires were made available in a free public database intended to serve as a resource for research on the immune response to SARS-CoV-2. Where HLA class I and class II types were available, the types were taken from metadata supplied by the sample provider, not from assay-based typing. Samples came from the ongoing ImmuneRACE study (first 160 participants) plus 1,254 subjects from 6 global collaborators. Nearly every sample came with metadata listing a de-identified subject ID, COVID-19 status, age in years and sex. What the work shows at the level of the full study, not this receptor alone: The quantity of clinical and demographic metadata differed by source and by participant and was supplied without curation.

Whole blood was collected in K2EDTA tubes by collaborating institutions according to the institutions' own protocols. For TCRbeta analysis, collaborators shipped samples as frozen whole blood, isolated PBMCs, or DNA extracted from either of those sample types. On this clone itself: Its antigen target is currently unknown. There are no base qualities to consult, and no much larger clone falls within one base. At the DNA level, this CDR3 is encoded by other sequences in the same sample as well.

From the germline V gene, CDR1 is SGHRS and CDR2 is YFSETQ. Reading from cysteine to phenylalanine, the CDR3 counts 16 amino acids. The read is trimmed to its CDR3 DNA, 48 bases read in frame from base 1. V is trimmed back by 0 bases and J by 7 bases, and the junction contains 5 bases that no gene match accounts for. TCRbeta CDR3 regions were amplified from genomic DNA by means of the immunoSEQ Assay, a bias-controlled multiplex PCR. Regarding the original processing steps: The number of nucleated cells in each sample was estimated from the amplification of reference gene primers within the assay. To quantify the absolute abundance of each unique TCRbeta CDR3 rearrangement, sequence reads were collapsed and filtered. Productive Simpson clonality was computed per sample as the square root of Simpson's diversity index over productive rearrangements. This is the immuneACCESS table as TCRdb keeps it, with only in-frame sequences that have V and J called. A part of the clones is gone; compared with another copy, unresolved V genes explain less than half, and the rest is unexplained. From that table come the V and J calls and clone size; the DNA was used to work out D and trimming. This sample comprises 340,000 or so clones, roughly 91% of them detected only once. The ten largest clones represent 1% of the sample.

The clonotype originates from a man aged 50-60 years with active or convalescent COVID-19. Sample: peripheral blood. The rearranged segments are TRBV5-1 and TRBJ2-1; a stretch of 12 junction bases matches TRBD2. The CDR3 is CASSLELAGGYNEQFF. The DNA sequence is given as TGCGCCAGCAGCTTGGAACTAGCGGGGGGCTATAATGAGCAGTTCTTC.